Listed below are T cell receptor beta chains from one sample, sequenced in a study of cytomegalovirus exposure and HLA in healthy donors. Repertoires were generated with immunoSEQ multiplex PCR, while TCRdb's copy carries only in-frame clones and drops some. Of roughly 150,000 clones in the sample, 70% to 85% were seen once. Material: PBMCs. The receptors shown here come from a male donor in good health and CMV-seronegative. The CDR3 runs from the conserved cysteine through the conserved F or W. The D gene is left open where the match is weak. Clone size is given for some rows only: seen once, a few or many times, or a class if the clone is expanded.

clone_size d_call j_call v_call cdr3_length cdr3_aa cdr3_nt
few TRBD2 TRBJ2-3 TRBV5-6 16 CASSIIAGASTDTQYF TGTGCCAGCAGCATAATAGCGGGAGCTAGCACAGATACGCAGTATTTT
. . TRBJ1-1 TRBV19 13 CASSDYGNTEAFF TGTGCCAGTAGTGACTACGGAAACACTGAAGCCTTCTTT
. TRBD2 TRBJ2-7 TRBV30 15 CAWSVGLATSYEQYF TGTGCCTGGAGTGTAGGACTAGCGACCTCCTACGAGCAGTACTTC
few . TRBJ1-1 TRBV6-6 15 CATNFRGAVDTEAFF TGTGCCACAAATTTCCGGGGGGCGGTGGACACTGAAGCTTTCTTT
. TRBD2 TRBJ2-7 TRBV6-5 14 CASSNQAGTYEQYF TGTGCCAGCAGTAATCAAGCGGGAACCTACGAGCAGTACTTC
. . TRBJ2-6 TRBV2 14 CASRGSSGANVLTF TGTGCCAGCAGGGGCAGTTCTGGGGCCAACGTCCTGACTTTC
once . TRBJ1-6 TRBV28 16 CASSLKLLVELSPLHF TGTGCCAGCAGTTTGAAGTTGCTAGTCGAACTTTCACCCCTCCACTTT
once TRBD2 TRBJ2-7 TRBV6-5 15 CASSYTPSGSYEQYF TGTGCCAGCAGTTATACCCCTAGCGGCTCCTACGAGCAGTACTTC
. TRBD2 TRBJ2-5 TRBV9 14 CASSLELAGETQYF TGTGCCAGCAGCCTCGAACTAGCGGGAGAGACCCAGTACTTC
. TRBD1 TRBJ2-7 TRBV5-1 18 CASSSEGGQGPYSYEQYF TGCGCCAGCAGCTCGGAAGGGGGACAGGGGCCATACTCCTACGAGCAGTACTTC
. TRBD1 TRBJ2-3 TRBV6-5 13 CASTSNRGATQYF TGTGCCAGCACCTCGAACAGGGGCGCTACGCAGTATTTT
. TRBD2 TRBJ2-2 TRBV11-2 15 CASSLELAGPWELFF TGTGCCAGCAGCTTGGAGCTAGCGGGTCCGTGGGAGCTGTTTTTT
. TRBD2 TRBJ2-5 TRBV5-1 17 CASSLGLAGARGETQYF TGCGCCAGCAGCCTGGGACTAGCGGGAGCCAGGGGGGAGACCCAGTACTTC
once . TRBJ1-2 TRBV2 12 CASSDDGGGYTF TGTGCCAGCAGTGATGATGGCGGTGGCTACACCTTC
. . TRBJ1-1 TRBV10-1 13 CASSESGGGEAFF TGCGCCAGCAGTGAGTCGGGAGGGGGAGAAGCTTTCTTT
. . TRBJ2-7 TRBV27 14 CASSFGFQSYEQYF TGTGCCAGCAGTTTTGGCTTTCAGTCCTACGAGCAGTACTTC
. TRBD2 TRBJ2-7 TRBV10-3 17 CAISGAPGLAGVGEQYF TGTGCCATCAGTGGGGCCCCGGGACTAGCGGGAGTGGGAGAGCAGTACTTC
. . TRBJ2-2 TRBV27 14 CASRVIQGTGELFF TGTGCCAGCCGGGTTATTCAGGGCACCGGGGAGCTGTTTTTT
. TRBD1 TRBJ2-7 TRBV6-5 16 CASSYSMGTGSHEQYF TGTGCCAGCAGTTACTCGATGGGGACAGGGAGCCACGAGCAGTACTTC
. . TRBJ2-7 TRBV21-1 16 CASSKALSGGYYEQYF TGTGCCAGCAGCAAAGCGCTATCGGGGGGCTACTACGAGCAGTACTTC
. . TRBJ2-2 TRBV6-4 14 CASSSGEETGELFF TGTGCCAGCAGTTCGGGGGAGGAGACCGGGGAGCTGTTTTTT
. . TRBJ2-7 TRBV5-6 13 CASSLGGTYEQYF TGTGCCAGCAGCTTGGGAGGGACCTACGAGCAGTACTTC
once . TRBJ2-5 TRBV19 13 CASSIQDQETQYF TGTGCCAGTAGTATACAGGACCAAGAGACCCAGTACTTC
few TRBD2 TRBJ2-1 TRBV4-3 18 CASSQSSASGNGYNEQFF TGCGCCAGCAGCCAATCCTCCGCTAGCGGGAACGGATACAATGAGCAGTTCTTC
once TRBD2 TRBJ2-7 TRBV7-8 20 CASSVLRTSGNLGSGYEQYF TGTGCCAGCAGCGTTCTACGGACTAGCGGGAATTTGGGATCGGGCTACGAGCAGTACTTC
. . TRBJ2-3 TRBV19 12 CASRAGADTQYF TGTGCCAGTAGGGCCGGGGCAGATACGCAGTATTTT
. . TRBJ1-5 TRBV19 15 CASSIVTRGNQPQHF TGTGCCAGTAGTATAGTCACCAGGGGCAATCAGCCCCAGCATTTT
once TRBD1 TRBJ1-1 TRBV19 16 CASSLIGGTGWTEAFF TGTGCCAGTAGTCTAATAGGGGGGACAGGGTGGACTGAAGCTTTCTTT
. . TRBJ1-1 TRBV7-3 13 CASSFLEGTEAFF TGTGCCAGCAGCTTTTTGGAGGGGACTGAAGCTTTCTTT
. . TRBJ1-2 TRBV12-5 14 CASGRGDVWRGYTF TGTGCTAGTGGCCGGGGGGACGTGTGGCGTGGCTACACCTTC
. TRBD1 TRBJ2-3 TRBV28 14 CASRSGQGSDTQYF TGTGCCAGCAGATCAGGACAGGGATCAGATACGCAGTATTTT
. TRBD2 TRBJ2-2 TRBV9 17 CASSPRASGSFTGELFF TGTGCCAGCAGCCCCCGTGCGAGCGGGAGTTTTACCGGGGAGCTGTTTTTT
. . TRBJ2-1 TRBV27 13 CASNLPGSEEQFF TGTGCCAGCAACCTTCCAGGGTCGGAGGAGCAGTTCTTC
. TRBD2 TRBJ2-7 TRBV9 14 CASSVGGGTYEQYF TGTGCCAGCAGCGTAGGGGGGGGTACATACGAGCAGTACTTC
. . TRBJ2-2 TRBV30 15 CAWSLSSEDTGELFF TGTGCCTGGAGTCTGTCTAGCGAAGACACCGGGGAGCTGTTTTTT
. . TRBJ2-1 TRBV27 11 CASSVYNEQFF TGTGCCAGCAGCGTTTACAATGAGCAGTTCTTC
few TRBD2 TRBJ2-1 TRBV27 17 CASSYRGAGVDYNEQFF TGTGCCAGCAGTTACCGGGGAGCGGGAGTCGACTACAATGAGCAGTTCTTC
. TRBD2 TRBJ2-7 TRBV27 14 CASSPYMGGYEQYF TGTGCCAGCAGTCCTTATATGGGGGGGTACGAGCAGTACTTC
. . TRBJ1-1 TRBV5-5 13 CASSLAGVTEAFF TGTGCCAGCAGCTTGGCAGGGGTCACTGAAGCTTTCTTT
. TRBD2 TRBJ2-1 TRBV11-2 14 CASSLSGRINEQFF TGTGCCAGCAGCTTGAGCGGGAGGATCAATGAGCAGTTCTTC
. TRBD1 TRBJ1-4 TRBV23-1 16 CASSHHDRGRGEKLFF TGCGCCAGCAGTCACCACGACAGGGGGCGCGGTGAAAAACTGTTTTTT